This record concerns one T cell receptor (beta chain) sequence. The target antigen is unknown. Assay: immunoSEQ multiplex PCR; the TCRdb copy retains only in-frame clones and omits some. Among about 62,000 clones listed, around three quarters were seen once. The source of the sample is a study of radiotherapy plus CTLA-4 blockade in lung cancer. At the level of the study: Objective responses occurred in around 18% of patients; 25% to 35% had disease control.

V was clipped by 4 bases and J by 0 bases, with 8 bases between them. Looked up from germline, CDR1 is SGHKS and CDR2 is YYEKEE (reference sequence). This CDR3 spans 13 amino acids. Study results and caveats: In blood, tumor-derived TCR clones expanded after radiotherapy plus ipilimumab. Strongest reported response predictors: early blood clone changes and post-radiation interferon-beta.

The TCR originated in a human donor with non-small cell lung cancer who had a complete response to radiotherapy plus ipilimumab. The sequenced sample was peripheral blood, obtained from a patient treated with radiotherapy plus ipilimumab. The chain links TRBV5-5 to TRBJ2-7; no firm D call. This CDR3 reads CASSLRVSYEQYF. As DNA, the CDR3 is TGTGCCAGCAGCCTCCGGGTCTCCTACGAGCAGTACTTC. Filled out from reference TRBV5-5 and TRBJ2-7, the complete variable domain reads DAGVTQSPTHLIKTRGQQVTLRCSPISGHKSVSWYQQVLGQGPQFIFQYYEKEERGRGNFPDRFSARQFPNYSSELNVNALLLGDSALYLCASSLRVSYEQYFGPGTRLTVT.